The clone carrying this TCR beta chain was found a few times. Its antigen is unknown. This record comes from a study of post-analysis software for immune sequencing data. Study-wide points: Included in a set of several TRBV segments more frequent in patients than controls were TRBV5-6, TRBV5-1 and TRBV20-1. Samples from a shared batch, those prepared together, strongly co-clustered by F measure.

cDNA libraries for TCR beta contained unique molecular identifiers. Roughly 500,000 cDNA molecules were obtained from approximately 0.91 to 9.4 million T cells. From the PCR reads, TCRdb called clonotypes with MiXCR, one entry per CDR3 protein. In the table there are roughly 580,000 distinct CDR3 sequences, roughly 46% of which are singletons. The CDR3 is 11 amino acids. The germline V gene has CDR1 SQVTM and CDR2 ANQGSEA. Trimming removed 4 bases at V and 2 bases at J, with 6 bases between. The receptor comes from a girl aged 5 to 17 with multiple sclerosis. The V gene is TRBV29-1, the J gene TRBJ2-7, with D unresolved. The sequenced sample consisted of blood. This chain's CDR3 is CSVGETYEQYF. The CDR3 bases are TGCAGCGTTGGAGAGACCTACGAGCAGTACTTC.